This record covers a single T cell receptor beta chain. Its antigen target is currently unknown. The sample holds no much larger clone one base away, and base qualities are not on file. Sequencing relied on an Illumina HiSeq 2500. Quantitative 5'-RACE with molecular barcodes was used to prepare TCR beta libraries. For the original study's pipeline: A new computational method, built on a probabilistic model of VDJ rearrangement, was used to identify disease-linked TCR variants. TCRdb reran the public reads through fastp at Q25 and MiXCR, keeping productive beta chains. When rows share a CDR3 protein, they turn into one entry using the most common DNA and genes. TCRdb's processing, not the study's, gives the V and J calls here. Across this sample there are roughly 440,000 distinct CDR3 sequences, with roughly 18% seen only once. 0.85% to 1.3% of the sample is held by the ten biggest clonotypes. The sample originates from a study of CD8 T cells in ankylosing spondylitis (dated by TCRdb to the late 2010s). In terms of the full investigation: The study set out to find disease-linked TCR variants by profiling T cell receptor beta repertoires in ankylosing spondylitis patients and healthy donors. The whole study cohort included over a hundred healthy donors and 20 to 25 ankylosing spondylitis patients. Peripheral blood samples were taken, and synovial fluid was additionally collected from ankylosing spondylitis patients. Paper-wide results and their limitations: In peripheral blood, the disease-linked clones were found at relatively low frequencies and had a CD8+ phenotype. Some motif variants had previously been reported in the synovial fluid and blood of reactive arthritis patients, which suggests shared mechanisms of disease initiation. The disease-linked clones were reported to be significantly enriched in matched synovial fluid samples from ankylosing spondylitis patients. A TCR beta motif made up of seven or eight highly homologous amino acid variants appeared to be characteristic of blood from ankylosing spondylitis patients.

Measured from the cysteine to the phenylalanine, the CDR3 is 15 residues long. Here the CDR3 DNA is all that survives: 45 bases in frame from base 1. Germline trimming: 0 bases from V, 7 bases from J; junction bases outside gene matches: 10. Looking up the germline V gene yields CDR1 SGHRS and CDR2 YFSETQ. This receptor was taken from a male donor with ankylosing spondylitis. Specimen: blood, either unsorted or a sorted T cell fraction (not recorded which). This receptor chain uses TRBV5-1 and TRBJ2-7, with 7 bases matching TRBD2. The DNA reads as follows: TGCGCCAGCAGCTTGGAGGGAGGGCCCTCGGGGGAGCAGTACTTC. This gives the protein CASSLEGGPSGEQYF.